This T cell receptor (beta chain) stems from a study of human T cells and chemical hapten exposure. Time point: patch test 3, about 24 weeks after DPC sensitization. The treatment was: therapeutic diphenylcyclopropenone sensitization with weekly scalp DPC. Using its own MiXCR run on the RACE reads, TCRdb lists one record per CDR3 protein. The sample has about 190,000 distinct CDR3 sequences, approximately 26% seen once; the top ten hold about 2.5%. The CDR3 is 12 amino acids. Germline values: CDR1 SGHDT, CDR2 YYEEEE. Trimming removed 1 base from V and 9 bases from J, with 11 bases in between. This TCR was sampled from a woman aged 40 to 50 with alopecia areata. Some clones in this sample may be carry-over from other donors' samples. V and J are TRBV5-6 and TRBJ2-7; D possibly matches TRBD1 or TRBD2 (5 bases each). The material was whole blood, obtained in connection with sensitization to the hapten diphenylcyclopropenone (DPC). Here the CDR3 DNA reads TGTGCCAGCAGCTTGCGGGGACCTGGGCAGTACTTC. Amino acids: CASSLRGPGQYF.